This entry concerns a single TCR beta chain. With 5 bases clipped from V and 4 bases from J, the junction kept 9 bases outside the gene matches. The CDR3 loop spans 15 amino acids. The germline gives CDR1 SQVTM, CDR2 ANQGSEA. Sequencing of TCR beta was carried out in blood CD8+ and CD4+ T cells. TEMRA cells were FACS-enriched, and CD8+ and CD4+ T cells were isolated negatively. The RNA, about 0.45 to 1 ug, was put through reverse transcription using random hexamers. Across 54 Vbeta and 13 Jbeta, immunoSEQ multiplex PCR amplified TCR beta CDR3. TCRdb called the immunoSEQ multiplex PCR reads again in MiXCR, with one record for every CDR3 protein. Of 95,000 to 150,000 distinct CDR3 sequences listed, roughly 94% are singletons. The entry originates in a study of CD8 T cells in Susac syndrome. Study as a whole: There were Susac syndrome patients who were therapy-naive at blood draw, others on corticosteroids, and others on intravenous immunoglobulin alone.

The sample taken for sequencing was CD8+ T cells from PBMCs. The receptor's source is a human donor with Susac syndrome. The chain uses TRBV29-1 and TRBJ1-2, with 11 positions matching TRBD1. CDR3 sequence: CSVRGAGTGGYGYTF. CDR3 DNA: TGCAGCGTTCGGGGTGCCGGGACAGGGGGCTATGGCTACACCTTC.